These T cell receptor beta chains were read from a single sample in a study of T cell responses to AZD1222 COVID-19 vaccine. Profiled with immunoSEQ multiplex PCR; TCRdb holds only in-frame clones, not every one. This repertoire shows 130,000 or so clones, nearly 90% found once; its top ten account for 5% to 6%. Sequences were derived from peripheral blood, sampled 28 days after the second AZD1222 dose. The receptors originated from an adult who received the AZD1222 COVID-19 vaccine. CDR3s include the opening cysteine and the closing phenylalanine or tryptophan. Fields, in order: clone size, V gene, D gene, J gene, CDR3 DNA, CDR3 protein. A D gene is named only where the DNA matches it firmly. Expanded clones are given a class, and other clones once, few, many or no size at all.

>once|TRBV5-8|-|TRBJ2-1
TGTGCCAGCAGCCTACGGACATCCTACAATGAGCAGTTCTTC
CASSLRTSYNEQFF
>-|TRBV6-2/TRBV6-3|TRBD1|TRBJ2-1
TGTGCCAGCAGCAAAGGGGGCTGGGGGCGGGATGAGCAGTTCTTC
CASSKGGWGRDEQFF
>-|TRBV25-1|-|TRBJ2-5
TGTGCCAGCAGTGAATACAGGGCAGAGACCCAGTACTTC
CASSEYRAETQYF
>-|TRBV5-1|TRBD1|TRBJ1-4
TGCGCCAGCAGTCGGACAGGGGATGAAAAACTGTTTTTT
CASSRTGDEKLFF
>-|TRBV19|-|TRBJ2-5
TGTGCCAGTAGTCCACTCGGGACCGCAGACCAAGAGACCCAGTACTTC
CASSPLGTADQETQYF
>-|TRBV6-5|TRBD1|TRBJ1-1
TGTGCCAGCAGAACCGGGACAGGGGACACTGAAGCTTTCTTT
CASRTGTGDTEAFF
>once|TRBV5-5|TRBD1|TRBJ2-2
TGTGCCAGCAGCCACGGACAGGGAGCCGGGGAGCTGTTTTTT
CASSHGQGAGELFF
>few|TRBV6-6|-|TRBJ1-1
TGTGCCAGCAGTGGAACTGAAGCTTTCTTT
CASSGTEAFF
>-|TRBV6-2/TRBV6-3|-|TRBJ1-2
TGTGCCAGCAGTTACACTCAACTCGGGGGCTACACCTTC
CASSYTQLGGYTF
>-|TRBV18|-|TRBJ2-5
TGTGCCAGCTCACCGGGGCGGTTCCAAGAGACCCAGTACTTC
CASSPGRFQETQYF
>-|TRBV27|-|TRBJ1-4
-
CASSSGPASNEKLFF
>-|TRBV19|-|TRBJ1-1
TGTGCCAGTAGTACCTTAGGGTACAGGGTCGAGGACACTGAAGCTTTCTTT
CASSTLGYRVEDTEAFF
>-|TRBV7-9|-|TRBJ2-1
TGTGCCAGCAGCTTAAAGCCCTTTAAGTTCTTC
CASSLKPFKFF
>-|TRBV5-1|TRBD2|TRBJ2-3
TGCGCCAGCAGCTTGTTACCGGGACTAGCGGATAGCACAGATACGCAGTATTTT
CASSLLPGLADSTDTQYF